This T cell receptor beta chain appears in the sequencing data of a study of PD-1 blockade in classical Hodgkin lymphoma. Trimming removed 2 bases at V and 3 bases at J, with 16 bases between. There are 16 residues in the CDR3. From germline, CDR1 is SNHLY and CDR2 FYNNEI. Only in-frame clones appear in the TCRdb table, and some are missing; sequencing was by immunoSEQ multiplex PCR. The data contain about 150,000 clones, around four fifths of them singletons. Study-level results: Complete responders possessed baseline diversity comparable to newly diagnosed patients. Newly diagnosed patients were reported to exhibit reduced baseline TCR diversity relative to healthy donors.

The patients all showed relapse after autologous stem cell transplantation, while their brentuximab vedotin exposure varied. The study recorded best responses of complete response, partial response or progressive disease. In the case of this clone: Its specificity is unknown.

This clonotype was obtained from a human donor with classical Hodgkin lymphoma. Sequences were derived from peripheral blood mononuclear cells (PBMCs), sampled before the second cycle of nivolumab. The V gene is TRBV2, the J gene TRBJ1-1; D is ambiguous. CDR3 sequence: CASSENGPAWDTEAFF. As DNA, the CDR3 is TGTGCCAGCAGTGAAAATGGCCCGGCGTGGGACACTGAAGCTTTCTTT.